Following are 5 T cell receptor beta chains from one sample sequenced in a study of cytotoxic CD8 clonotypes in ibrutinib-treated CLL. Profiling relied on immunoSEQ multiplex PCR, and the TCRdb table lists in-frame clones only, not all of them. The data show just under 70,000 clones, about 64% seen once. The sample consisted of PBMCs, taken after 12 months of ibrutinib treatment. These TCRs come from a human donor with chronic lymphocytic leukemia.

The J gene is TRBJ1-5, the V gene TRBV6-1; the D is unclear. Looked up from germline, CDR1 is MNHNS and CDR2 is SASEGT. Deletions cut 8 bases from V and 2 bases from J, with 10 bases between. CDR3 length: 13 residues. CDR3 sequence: CASVSWGNQPQHF. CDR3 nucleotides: TGTGCCAGCGTAAGTTGGGGCAATCAGCCCCAGCATTTT.

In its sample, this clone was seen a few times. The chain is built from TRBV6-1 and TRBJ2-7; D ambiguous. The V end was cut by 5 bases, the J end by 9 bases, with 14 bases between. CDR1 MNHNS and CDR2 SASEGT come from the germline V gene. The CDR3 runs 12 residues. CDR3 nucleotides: TGTGCCAGCAGTTCCCGAGAGTGGCCGCAGTACTTC. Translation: CASSSREWPQYF.

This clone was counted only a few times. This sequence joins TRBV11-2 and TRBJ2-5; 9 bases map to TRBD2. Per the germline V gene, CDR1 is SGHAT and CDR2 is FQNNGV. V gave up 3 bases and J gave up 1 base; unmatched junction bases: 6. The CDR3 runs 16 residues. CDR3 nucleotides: TGTGCCAGCAGCTTTAGAGCGGGGGGAACCCAAGAGACCCAGTACTTC. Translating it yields CASSFRAGGTQETQYF.

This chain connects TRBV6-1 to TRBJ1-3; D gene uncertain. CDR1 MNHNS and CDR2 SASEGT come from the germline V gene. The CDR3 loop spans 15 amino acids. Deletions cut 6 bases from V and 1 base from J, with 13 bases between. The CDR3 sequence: CASRSVPLSGNTIYF. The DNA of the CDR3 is TGTGCCAGCAGATCCGTGCCGCTTTCTGGAAACACCATATATTTT.

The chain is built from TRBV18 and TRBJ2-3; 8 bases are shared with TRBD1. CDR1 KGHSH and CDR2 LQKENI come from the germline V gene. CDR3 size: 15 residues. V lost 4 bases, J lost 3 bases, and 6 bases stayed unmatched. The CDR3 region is CASSRAQGVTDTQYF. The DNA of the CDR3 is TGTGCCAGCTCACGCGCACAGGGGGTAACAGATACGCAGTATTTT.